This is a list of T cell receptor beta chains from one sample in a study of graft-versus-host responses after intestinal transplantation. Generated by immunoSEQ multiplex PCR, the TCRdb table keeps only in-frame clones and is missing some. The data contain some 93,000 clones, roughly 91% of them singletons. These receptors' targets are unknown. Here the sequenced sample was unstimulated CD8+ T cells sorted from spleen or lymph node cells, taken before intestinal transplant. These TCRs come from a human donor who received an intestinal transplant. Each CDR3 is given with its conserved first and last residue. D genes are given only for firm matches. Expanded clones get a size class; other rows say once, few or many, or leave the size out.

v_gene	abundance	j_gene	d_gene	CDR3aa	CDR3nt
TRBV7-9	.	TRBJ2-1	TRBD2	CASSPEGLAEYNEQFF	TGTGCCAGCAGCCCAGAGGGACTAGCGGAGTACAATGAGCAGTTCTTC
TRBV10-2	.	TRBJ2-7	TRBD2	CASSTAGGAYEQYF	TGCGCCAGCTCAACAGCGGGGGGAGCCTACGAGCAGTACTTC
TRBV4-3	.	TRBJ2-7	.	CASSQEAGQSYEQYF	TGCGCCAGCAGCCAAGAGGCGGGACAGTCCTACGAGCAGTACTTC
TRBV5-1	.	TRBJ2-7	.	CASSFSGTSPGEQYF	TGCGCCAGCAGCTTTTCTGGGACTTCCCCGGGAGAGCAGTACTTC
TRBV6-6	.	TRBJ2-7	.	CASSYVQGTTYEQYF	TGTGCCAGCAGTTACGTGCAGGGCACTACCTACGAGCAGTACTTC
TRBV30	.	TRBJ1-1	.	CAWSVGQGVTEAFF	TGTGCCTGGAGTGTCGGCCAGGGCGTCACTGAAGCTTTCTTT
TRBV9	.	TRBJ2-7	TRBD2	CASSATSGAYEQYF	TGTGCCAGCAGCGCCACTAGCGGGGCCTACGAGCAGTACTTC
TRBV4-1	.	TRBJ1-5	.	CASSQVQGGQPQHF	TGCGCCAGCAGCCAAGTTCAGGGCGGACAGCCCCAGCATTTT
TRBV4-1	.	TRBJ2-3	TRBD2	CASSPVILHLGGGGTDTQYF	TGCGCCAGCAGCCCCGTCATTTTGCATTTAGGTGGGGGGGGCACAGATACGCAGTATTTT
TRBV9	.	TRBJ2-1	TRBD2	CASSPRTSGGDNEQFF	TGTGCCAGCAGCCCACGGACTAGCGGGGGGGACAATGAGCAGTTCTTC
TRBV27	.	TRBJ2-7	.	CASSPRRTDSTYEQYF	TGTGCCAGCAGCCCACGACGGACAGATTCTACCTACGAGCAGTACTTC
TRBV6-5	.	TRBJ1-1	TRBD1	CASSSPGTGAEAFF	TGTGCCAGCAGTTCCCCCGGGACAGGGGCTGAAGCTTTCTTT
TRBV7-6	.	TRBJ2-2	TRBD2	CASSGLAVTGELFF	TGTGCCAGCAGCGGACTAGCGGTTACCGGGGAGCTGTTTTTT
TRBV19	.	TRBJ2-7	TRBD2	CASSPASGEYEQYF	TGTGCCAGTAGCCCCGCTAGCGGAGAGTACGAGCAGTACTTC
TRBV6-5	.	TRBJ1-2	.	CASSYSHWYGACYTF	TGTGCCAGCAGTTACTCTCATTGGTATGGAGCTTGCTACACCTTC
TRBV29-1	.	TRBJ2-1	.	CSVEPGRGQYNEQFF	TGCAGCGTTGAACCGGGGCGGGGGCAATACAATGAGCAGTTCTTC
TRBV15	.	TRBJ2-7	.	CATSRGRSSYEQYF	TGTGCCACCAGCAGAGGACGGAGCTCCTACGAGCAGTACTTC
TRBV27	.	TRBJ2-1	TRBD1	CASSTGQGEYEQFF	TGTGCCAGCAGTACGGGACAGGGAGAATATGAGCAGTTCTTC
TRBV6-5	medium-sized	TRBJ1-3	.	CASSPNSGNTIYF	TGTGCCAGCAGTCCCAACTCTGGAAACACCATATATTTT
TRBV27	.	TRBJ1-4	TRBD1	CASSFIGTGGEKLFF	TGTGCCAGCAGTTTTATCGGGACAGGGGGGGAAAAACTGTTTTTT
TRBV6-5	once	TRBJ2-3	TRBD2	CASSYVSGVGDTQYF	TGTGCCAGCAGTTACGTAAGCGGGGTAGGAGATACGCAGTATTTT
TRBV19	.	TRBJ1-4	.	CASNPGGTNEKLFF	TGTGCCAGTAACCCGGGGGGTACTAATGAAAAACTGTTTTTT
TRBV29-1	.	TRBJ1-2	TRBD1	CSVDPDRDESGYTF	TGCAGCGTAGACCCAGACAGGGACGAGAGTGGCTACACCTTC
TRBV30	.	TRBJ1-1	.	CAWTLNTEAFF	TGTGCCTGGACGTTGAACACTGAAGCTTTCTTT
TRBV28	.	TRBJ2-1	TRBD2	CASSFDLAGADEQFF	TGTGCCAGCAGTTTTGATCTAGCGGGAGCAGATGAGCAGTTCTTC
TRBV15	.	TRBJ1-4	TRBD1	CATSRGTGFEKLFF	TGTGCCACCAGCAGAGGGACAGGGTTCGAAAAACTGTTTTTT
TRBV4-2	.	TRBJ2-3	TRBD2	CASSQGLAGADTQYF	TGTGCCAGCAGCCAAGGACTAGCGGGAGCAGATACGCAGTATTTT
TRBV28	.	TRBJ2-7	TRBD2	CASSGLAGTDEQYF	TGTGCCAGCAGTGGACTAGCGGGAACGGACGAGCAGTACTTC
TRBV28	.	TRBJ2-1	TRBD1	CASSLDRGRENEQFF	TGTGCCAGCAGTTTAGACAGGGGGCGCGAAAATGAGCAGTTCTTC
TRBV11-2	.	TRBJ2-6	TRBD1	CASSSPWDRLPSGANVLTF	TGTGCCAGCAGCTCCCCGTGGGACAGGTTGCCTTCTGGGGCCAACGTCCTGACTTTC
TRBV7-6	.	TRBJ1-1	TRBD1	CASMDRAEAFF	TGTGCCAGCATGGACAGGGCTGAAGCTTTCTTT
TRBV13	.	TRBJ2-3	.	CASSLDGVRGTDTQYF	TGTGCCAGCAGCTTAGACGGAGTGAGAGGCACAGATACGCAGTATTTT
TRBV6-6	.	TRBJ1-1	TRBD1	CASSYFEGAGTEAFF	TGTGCCAGCAGTTACTTCGAGGGGGCAGGGACTGAAGCTTTCTTT
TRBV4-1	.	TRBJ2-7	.	CASSQDRSPSYEQYF	TGCGCCAGCAGCCAAGACAGGTCCCCCTCCTACGAGCAGTACTTC
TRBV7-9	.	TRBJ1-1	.	CASSLAGVNTEAFF	TGTGCCAGCAGCTTAGCAGGGGTGAACACTGAAGCTTTCTTT
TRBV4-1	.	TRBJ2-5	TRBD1	CASSQETGIWETQYF	TGCGCCAGCAGCCAAGAGACAGGGATATGGGAGACCCAGTACTTC
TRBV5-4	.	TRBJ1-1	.	CASSFGNTEAFF	TGTGCCAGCAGCTTTGGCAACACTGAAGCTTTCTTT
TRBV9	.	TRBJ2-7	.	CASSVALTAPTGEQYF	TGTGCCAGCAGCGTAGCTCTCACAGCCCCCACCGGCGAGCAGTACTTC
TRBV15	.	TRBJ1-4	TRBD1	CATSRGTGNEKLFF	TGTGCCACCAGCCGCGGGACAGGGAATGAAAAACTGTTTTTT
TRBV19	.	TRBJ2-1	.	CASTLSGSSYNEQFF	TGTGCCAGTACCCTTAGCGGAAGCTCCTACAATGAGCAGTTCTTC
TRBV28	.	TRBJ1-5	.	CASSFPGSNQPQHF	TGTGCCAGCAGTTTCCCAGGTAGCAATCAGCCCCAGCATTTT
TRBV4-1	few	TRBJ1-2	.	CASSQDSGQTYGYTF	TGCGCCAGCAGCCAAGATTCCGGACAGACTTATGGCTACACCTTC
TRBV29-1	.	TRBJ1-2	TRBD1	CSVGQADGYTF	TGCAGCGTGGGACAGGCGGATGGCTACACCTTC
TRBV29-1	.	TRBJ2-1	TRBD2	CSVEGLAGDLPYNEQFF	TGCAGCGTTGAGGGACTAGCGGGTGACCTACCTTACAATGAGCAGTTCTTC
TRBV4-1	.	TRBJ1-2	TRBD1	CASSQPLRGLDGYTF	TGCGCCAGCAGCCAACCTCTCAGGGGGCTGGATGGCTACACCTTC
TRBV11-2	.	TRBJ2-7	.	CASSFGGEQYF	TGTGCCAGCAGCTTCGGCGGAGAGCAGTACTTC
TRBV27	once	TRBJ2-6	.	CASSLSTGTGANVLTF	TGTGCCAGCAGTTTATCTACGGGAACCGGGGCCAACGTCCTGACTTTC
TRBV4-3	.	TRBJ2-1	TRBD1	CASSQERTGTGYNEQFF	TGCGCCAGCAGCCAAGAGAGGACCGGGACAGGGTACAATGAGCAGTTCTTC
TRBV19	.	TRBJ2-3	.	CASSHLAKDTQYF	TGTGCCAGTAGTCATCTAGCGAAGGATACGCAGTATTTT
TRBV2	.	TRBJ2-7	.	CASAGRVHEQYF	TGTGCCAGCGCCGGCAGGGTCCACGAGCAGTACTTC
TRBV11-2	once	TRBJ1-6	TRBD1	CASSFSGQERNSPLHF	TGTGCCAGCAGCTTTTCAGGACAGGAGAGGAATTCACCCCTCCACTTT
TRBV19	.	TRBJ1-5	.	CASSIDQGLLRAQHF	TGTGCCAGTAGTATTGATCAGGGACTCCTAAGGGCCCAGCATTTT
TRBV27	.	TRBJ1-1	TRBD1	CASSYGQGAVNTEAFF	TGTGCCAGCAGTTACGGACAGGGGGCCGTGAACACTGAAGCTTTCTTT
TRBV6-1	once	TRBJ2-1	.	CASSDTQRFYNEQFF	TGTGCCAGCAGTGATACACAGCGGTTTTACAATGAGCAGTTCTTC
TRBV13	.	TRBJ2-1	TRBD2	CASSLGLAGEQFF	TGTGCCAGCAGCTTAGGACTAGCGGGAGAGCAGTTCTTC
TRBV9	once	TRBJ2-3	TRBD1	CASSTQETGGNTDTQYF	TGTGCCAGCAGCACCCAGGAGACAGGGGGAAACACAGATACGCAGTATTTT
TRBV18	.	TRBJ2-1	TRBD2	CASSPVPSSGPYSSYNEQFF	TGTGCCAGCTCACCGGTGCCTAGTAGCGGGCCTTATAGCTCCTACAATGAGCAGTTCTTC
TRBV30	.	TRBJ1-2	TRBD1	CAWSEGAGYTF	TGTGCCTGGAGTGAGGGGGCTGGCTACACCTTC
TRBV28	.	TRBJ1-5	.	CASSLKIMENQPQHF	TGTGCCAGCAGTTTAAAGATTATGGAGAATCAGCCCCAGCATTTT
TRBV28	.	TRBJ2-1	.	CASSYPGNEQFF	TGTGCCAGCAGTTACCCCGGGAATGAGCAGTTCTTC